Below, 16 T cell receptor beta chains from the same sample are listed, as sequenced in a study of T cell changes during pregnancy in multiple sclerosis. Clones were sequenced by immunoSEQ multiplex PCR, and TCRdb holds only the in-frame ones, with some missing. The sample has some 70,000 clones; roughly 92% are singletons. The starting material was CD8+ T cells from peripheral blood mononuclear cells, obtained in the third trimester of pregnancy. The source of these receptors is a female donor in good health, enrolled as a control in a pregnancy study.

The CDR3 sequence: CASSTPTGMNTEAFF. The DNA for the CDR3 is TGTGCCAGCAGCACACCGACAGGGATGAACACTGAAGCTTTCTTT. This sequence joins TRBV7-8 and TRBJ1-1, with 7 bases that match TRBD1. Per the germline V gene, CDR1 is SGHVS and CDR2 is FQNEAQ. The CDR3 covers 15 residues. V shed 5 bases, J shed 0 bases, and the junction held 6 bases outside the gene matches.

This sequence joins TRBV7-2 and TRBJ2-5; TRBD2 matches 8 bases. The CDR3 has 16 amino acids. CDR1 SGHTA and CDR2 FQGNSA come from the germline V gene. V was clipped by 3 bases and J by 5 bases; unmatched bases: 11. CDR3 sequence reads: CASSLPTGGPRETQYF. CDR3 coding DNA: TGTGCCAGCAGCTTGCCTACGGGGGGGCCTCGGGAGACCCAGTACTTC.

The chain recombines TRBV6-7 with TRBJ1-1; 9 nucleotides match TRBD1. TRBV6-7 is an ORF, and what it does is uncertain. CDR3 length: 17 residues. Trimming cost V 5 bases and J 3 bases; bases outside gene matches: 13. DNA of the CDR3: TGTGCCAGCAGTCACTACAGGGGGCAGCGTTGGGACACTGAAGCTTTCTTT. Translating it yields CASSHYRGQRWDTEAFF.

V is TRBV9 and J is TRBJ2-7; D perhaps matches TRBD1 (6 bases). Germline V gives CDR1 SGDLS, CDR2 YYNGEE. CDR3 size: 15 residues. V lost 6 bases to trimming and J lost 3 bases, with 19 bases between them. The DNA of the CDR3 is TGTGCCAGCACACGGACGGACCAGGGGTTCTACGAGCAGTACTTC. Translating gives CASTRTDQGFYEQYF.

The chain employs TRBV2 and TRBJ1-2, with TRBD1 identical over 8 bases. V shed 3 bases, J shed 8 bases, and the junction held 8 bases outside the gene matches. Germline CDR1 SNHLY, CDR2 FYNNEI. This CDR3 is built from 14 residues. In nucleotides, the CDR3 is TGTGCCAGCAGTGATGGATGGACAGGGTACGGCTACACCTTC. Its protein product is CASSDGWTGYGYTF.

The chain joins TRBV13 to TRBJ2-1; TRBD2 matches 7 bases. V was pared by 8 bases and J by 6 bases, with 10 bases of the junction left unmatched. Germline CDR1 reads PRHDT; CDR2 reads FYEKMQ (reference sequence). The CDR3 is 14 residues long. The CDR3 DNA follows: TGTGCCAGCCTAATCCCGGGGGGAAGCAATGAGCAGTTCTTC. Amino acids: CASLIPGGSNEQFF.

The chain uses TRBV5-6 and TRBJ1-2; TRBD1 matches at 11 bases. The CDR3 covers 15 residues. The V gene end was trimmed by 4 bases and the J gene end by 0 bases; junction bases not matched to a gene: 2. Germline lookup yields CDR1 SGHDT and CDR2 YYEEEE. The CDR3 spells CASSRDRGTNYGYTF. The CDR3 coding sequence is TGTGCCAGCAGCCGGGACAGGGGGACTAACTATGGCTACACCTTC.

This chain uses TRBV9 with TRBJ2-1; 7 positions agree with TRBD2. Losses at the gene ends were 2 bases for V and 1 base for J; bases not matched to a gene: 3. CDR1 is SGDLS and CDR2 is YYNGEE in the germline V gene. This CDR3 region has 15 residues. The CDR3 DNA sequence: TGTGCCAGCAGCGTGTCGGGGGGATCCTACAATGAGCAGTTCTTC. The encoded protein is CASSVSGGSYNEQFF.

This clone has just one count. The chain joins TRBV4-1 to TRBJ2-7, with 10 bases aligning to TRBD1. The CDR3 is 15 residues long. Germline values: CDR1 MGHRA, CDR2 YSYEKL. Germline trimming cut 3 bases from V and 3 bases from J; bases unmatched to any gene: 5. The CDR3 DNA sequence: TGCGCCAGCAGCCATGCCGGGACAGGGGACTACGAGCAGTACTTC. It is translated as CASSHAGTGDYEQYF.

This rearrangement joins TRBV4-2 to TRBJ1-5; a possible D gene is TRBD1 (5 bases). The CDR3 is 13 residues long. V was clipped by 8 bases and J by 2 bases, with 10 bases between them. Germline CDR1 reads LGHNA; CDR2 reads YNFKEQ. CDR3 bases: TGTGCCAGCGGTCAGGGTGGCAATCAGCCCCAGCATTTT. Encoded protein: CASGQGGNQPQHF.

This sequence joins TRBV7-9 and TRBJ1-1; 8 bases line up with TRBD1. The J segment lost 8 bases and the V segment lost 5 bases, leaving 4 bases of the junction unmatched. CDR1 and CDR2 (germline): SEHNR, FQNEAQ (reference sequence). This CDR3 spans 12 amino acids. Written as DNA, the CDR3 is TGTGCCAGCAGCCTTGGACAGGGAGAAGCTTTCTTT. This sequence encodes CASSLGQGEAFF.

This clone was counted many times. The CDR3 is CASSIQGQGSTGYTF. The CDR3 nucleotides are TGTGCCAGTAGTATTCAGGGACAGGGCTCTACGGGCTACACCTTC. The chain couples TRBV19 to TRBJ1-2; 9 bases are a match to TRBD1. Trimming at V came to 3 bases and at J to 8 bases, leaving 10 bases not matched to a gene. Germline V gene data show CDR1 as LNHDA and CDR2 as SQIVND (reference sequence). The CDR3 has 15 amino acids. The full variable domain, rest sourced from reference TRBV19 and TRBJ1-2, is DGGITQSPKYLFRKEGQNVTLSCEQNLNHDAMYWYRQDPGQGLRLIYYSQIVNDFQKGDIAEGYSVSREKKESFPLTVTSAQKNPTAFYLCASSIQGQGSTGYTFGSGTRLTVV.

The chain employs TRBV29-1 and TRBJ2-5; 10 nucleotides agree with TRBD2. Germline CDR1 SQVTM, CDR2 ANQGSEA. This CDR3 has 16 amino acids. The V and J ends lost 1 base and 4 bases, in that order; junction bases with no gene match: 9. CDR3 sequence (DNA): TGCAGCGTTGAAGGAAGAGCGGGGGGGCTGAGAGAGACCCAGTACTTC. Translated, it gives CSVEGRAGGLRETQYF.

This sequence joins TRBV9 and TRBJ2-7; TRBD2 might be the D (5 bases). The V end was cut by 0 bases, the J end by 3 bases, with 10 bases between. Germline V gene lookup returns CDR1 SGDLS and CDR2 YYNGEE. The CDR3 loop spans 14 amino acids. CDR3: CASSVDREHYEQYF. The CDR3 nucleotides read TGTGCCAGCAGCGTAGATCGGGAACACTACGAGCAGTACTTC.

The rearrangement joins TRBV6-5 to TRBJ1-1; D call uncertain. V was pared by 7 bases and J by 4 bases, with 7 bases between. The germline V gene has CDR1 MNHEY and CDR2 SVGAGI. The CDR3 consists of 11 residues. Here the CDR3 reads CASIHSTEAFF. The CDR3 coding sequence is TGTGCCAGCATTCACAGCACTGAAGCTTTCTTT.

V and J are TRBV4-1 and TRBJ2-4, with 7 bases that match TRBD2. Germline CDR1 MGHRA, CDR2 YSYEKL. The CDR3 sequence is 15 residues long. The V segment lost 3 bases and the J segment 6 bases; nucleotides outside the gene matches: 8. This chain's CDR3 is CASSQGSGPSNIQYF. CDR3 DNA sequence: TGCGCCAGCAGCCAGGGTAGCGGGCCTTCAAACATTCAGTACTTC.